The clone carrying this T cell receptor beta chain was seen ten or more times. In the original processing: Amplification of reference gene primers provided the estimated nucleated cell counts. The data were produced by immunoSEQ multiplex PCR, yet TCRdb's version contains in-frame clones alone and is incomplete. The V and J calls and clone size are taken from that table; D and trimming were inferred from the DNA. The table shows about 36,000 clones, with around 80% occurring only once. Trimming shortened V by 6 bases and J by 5 bases, and 17 bases separated the two germline ends. This CDR3 has 15 residues. Germline-derived CDR1 and CDR2 are SNHLY and FYNNEI. These data originate in a study of blood T cell repertoires in COVID-19. As for the study in general: Donors in the United States, Italy and Spain gave samples during acute or convalescent COVID-19.

This clonotype originated in a man aged 55 to 70 with acute or convalescent COVID-19. Sequencing used peripheral blood. The chain employs TRBV2 and TRBJ1-5; D remains ambiguous. The CDR3 coding sequence is TGTGCCAGCAGAAGGGAGTCTTACCAGGATCAGCCCCAGCATTTT. Residues: CASRRESYQDQPQHF.